This T cell receptor (beta chain) was identified during a study of cytomegalovirus exposure and HLA in healthy donors. As for this clone: Its antigen is undetermined.

Study outcomes and limitations: Reportedly, diagnosis of cytomegalovirus status by the classifier showed high specificity and sensitivity. Only CMV serostatus was available as immune exposure information. Sequence variants that were highly shared formed a cluster that was likely a sequencing artifact.

The CDR3 covers 14 residues. The germline V gene has CDR1 MDHEN and CDR2 SYDVKM. V was cut by 3 bases and J by 4 bases, with 13 bases left in between. PCR was performed using 60 Vbeta and 13 Jbeta primers. Sequenced by immunoSEQ multiplex PCR; TCRdb stores in-frame clones only, minus some. The table lists around 70,000 clones, almost 80% of them singletons. The V and J genes are TRBV28 and TRBJ2-7, with D possibly TRBD1 on 6 matching bases. This TCR was recovered from a girl under 18 in good health and CMV-seropositive. The sequenced sample consisted of PBMCs. CDR3 sequence (DNA): TGTGCCAGCAGTTTCCAAGGGGGAGCATACGAGCAGTACTTC. It translates to CASSFQGGAYEQYF.